Shown below are 11 T cell receptor beta chains from a single sample sequenced in a study of blood T cells in healthy people across ages (dated by TCRdb to between 2015 and 2017). Library construction relied on 5' RACE. The sequencing machine was an Illumina HiSeq 2500. A second PCR of roughly 7 to 12 cycles was performed with a sample-barcoded 5' primer and a J-beta primer mix. The public reads were reanalyzed by TCRdb: fastp trimming at Q25, MiXCR alignment, in-frame beta chains only. Every entry covers one CDR3 protein and lists the most common genes and DNA from its rows. The sample table shows 1.4 million or so distinct CDR3 sequences, and roughly two fifths are seen once. In total, the top ten clones hold about 3.8% of the sample. Sequenced input: blood. These receptors originate from a woman aged 18-29 years in good health.

This clonotype was detected a few times. The chain employs TRBV27 and TRBJ2-1; 15 bases match TRBD2. V lost 5 bases and J lost 10; bases outside the gene matches: 6. The CDR3 sequence is 15 residues long. Germline V gives CDR1 MNHEY, CDR2 SMNVEV (reference sequence). This chain's CDR3 is CASSPGTSGRYEQFF. The DNA of the CDR3 is TGTGCCAGCAGTCCCGGGACTAGCGGGAGGTACGAGCAGTTCTTC.

This clonotype has just a few counts. The CDR3, as DNA: TGTGCCAGCAGCTTAGTTCAGGGAGGAGATACGCAGTATTTT. Translated, it gives CASSLVQGGDTQYF. This sequence joins TRBV7-9 and TRBJ2-3; TRBD2 is a possible D gene (6 bases). The germline CDR1 and CDR2 sequences are SEHNR and FQNEAQ (reference sequence). Trimming left V 1 base short and J 5 bases short, with 10 bases between. CDR3 length: 14 amino acids. Variable domain in full (rest from reference TRBV7-9 and TRBJ2-3): DTGVSQNPRHKITKRGQNVTFRCDPISEHNRLYWYRQTLGQGPEFLTYFQNEAQLEKSRLLSDRFSAERPKGSFSTLEIQRTEQGDSAMYLCASSLVQGGDTQYFGPGTRLTVL.

V and J are TRBV4-2 and TRBJ1-2; 9 bases match TRBD1. After removal of 0 bases from V and 7 bases from J, the junction contained 9 bases not matched to a gene. The germline CDR1 and CDR2 sequences are LGHNA and YNFKEQ. This CDR3 region has 16 residues. The CDR3 DNA reads as TGTGCCAGCAGCCAAGAATGGACAGGGGCCTTGAGTGGCTACACCTTC. Translation gives CASSQEWTGALSGYTF.

This chain joins TRBV3-1 and TRBJ1-1; D remains unclear. The CDR3 consists of 13 residues. The V and J ends lost 4 bases and 5 bases respectively, with 11 bases between them. CDR1 LGHDT and CDR2 YNNKEL come from the germline V gene (reference sequence). In nucleotides, the CDR3 is TGTGCCAGCAGCCGACGGGTAGAGACTGAAGCTTTCTTT. Protein: CASSRRVETEAFF.

This clonotype was seen only a few times. The genes are TRBV4-3 and TRBJ2-3; D is unclear. CDR3 length equals 13 residues. Trimming stripped 4 bases from V and 2 bases from J, with 7 bases between. Germline lookup yields CDR1 LGHNA and CDR2 YSLEER. This chain's CDR3 is CASSRVYTDTQYF. DNA of the CDR3: TGCGCCAGCAGCCGAGTATACACAGATACGCAGTATTTT.

V is TRBV11-2 and J is TRBJ2-1; 9 bases match TRBD1. V lost 5 bases to trimming and J lost 4 bases; unmatched junction nucleotides: 15. Germline V gives CDR1 SGHAT, CDR2 FQNNGV. This CDR3 spans 18 amino acids. The DNA for the CDR3 is TGTGCCAGCAGCATATTGGTCGAATGGACAGGGGTTTACAATGAGCAGTTCTTC. As protein: CASSILVEWTGVYNEQFF.

The chain carries TRBV28 and TRBJ1-5, with a weak D call TRBD1 (6 bases). Trimming removed 7 bases at V and 3 bases at J, with 10 bases between. Germline V CDR1 and CDR2: MDHEN, SYDVKM. This CDR3 spans 13 amino acids. CDR3 in amino acids: CASKGVFNQPQHF. The DNA of the CDR3 is TGTGCCAGCAAGGGGGTGTTCAATCAGCCCCAGCATTTT.

This clonotype has at least ten counts. The V call is TRBV4-1, the J call TRBJ2-1, with 9 bases fitting TRBD1. Germline lookup yields CDR1 MGHRA and CDR2 YSYEKL. Trimming cost V 3 bases and J 0 bases; bases outside gene matches: 0. The CDR3 loop spans 15 amino acids. CDR3 DNA: TGCGCCAGCAGCCAGGGACAGGGCTCCTACAATGAGCAGTTCTTC. It translates to CASSQGQGSYNEQFF.

For this clonotype: This clone may be a read error of a much larger clone one base away. This chain's CDR3 is CASGLGQGDEKLFF. The CDR3 coding sequence is TGTGCCAGCGGCTTAGGGCAGGGGGATGAAAAACTGTTTTTT. The chain employs TRBV11-2 and TRBJ1-4; the match to TRBD1 covers 7 bases. The germline V gene encodes CDR1 SGHAT and CDR2 FQNNGV. The CDR3 spans 14 residues.

V gene TRBV2 combines with J gene TRBJ2-7; 8 bases fit TRBD2. With V trimmed by 2 bases and J by 3 bases, 9 bases remained unmatched. The length of the CDR3 is 16 residues. Germline CDR1 is SNHLY and CDR2 is FYNNEI. CDR3 region: CASSEIAGGFDYEQYF. CDR3 nucleotides: TGTGCCAGCAGTGAAATTGCGGGGGGATTCGACTACGAGCAGTACTTC.

The chain combines TRBV12-3 or TRBV12-4 with TRBJ2-3; D unresolved. The CDR3 is made up of 15 amino acids. With 6 bases removed from V and 0 bases from J, the gap between germline ends came to 13 bases. The CDR3 DNA follows: TGTGCCAGCAGGGAAACACCGGGTAGCACAGATACGCAGTATTTT. Protein product: CASRETPGSTDTQYF.